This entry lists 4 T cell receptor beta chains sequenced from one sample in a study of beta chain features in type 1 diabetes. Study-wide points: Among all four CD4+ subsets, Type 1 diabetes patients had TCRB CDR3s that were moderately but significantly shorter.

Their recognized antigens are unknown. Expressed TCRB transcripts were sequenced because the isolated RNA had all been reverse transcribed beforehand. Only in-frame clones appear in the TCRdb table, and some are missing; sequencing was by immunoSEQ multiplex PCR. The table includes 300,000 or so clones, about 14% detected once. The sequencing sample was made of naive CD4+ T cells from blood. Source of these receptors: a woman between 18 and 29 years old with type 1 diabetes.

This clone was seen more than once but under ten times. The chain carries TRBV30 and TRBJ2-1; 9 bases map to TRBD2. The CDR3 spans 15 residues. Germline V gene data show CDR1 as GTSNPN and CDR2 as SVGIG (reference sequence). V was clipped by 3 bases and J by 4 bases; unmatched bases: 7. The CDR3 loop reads CAWSGGLALYNEQFF. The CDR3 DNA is TGTGCCTGGAGCGGAGGACTAGCGCTATACAATGAGCAGTTCTTC.

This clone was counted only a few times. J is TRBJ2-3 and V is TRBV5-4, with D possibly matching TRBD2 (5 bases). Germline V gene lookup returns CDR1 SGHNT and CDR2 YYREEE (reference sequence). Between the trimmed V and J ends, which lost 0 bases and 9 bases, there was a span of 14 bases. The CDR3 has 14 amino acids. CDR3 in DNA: TGTGCCAGCAGCTTGGGATCGCCTCCGGGGACGCAGTATTTT. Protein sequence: CASSLGSPPGTQYF.

The CDR3 coding sequence is TGTGCCAGCAGCCCCAGACAGGCCTTCACCTCGAACACCGGGGAGCTGTTTTTT. Protein product: CASSPRQAFTSNTGELFF. The chain carries TRBV7-2 and TRBJ2-2; TRBD1 might be the D (6 bases). CDR3 length: 18 residues. Trimming shortened V by 5 bases and J by 0 bases, and 19 bases separated the two germline ends. Germline lookup yields CDR1 SGHTA and CDR2 FQGNSA.

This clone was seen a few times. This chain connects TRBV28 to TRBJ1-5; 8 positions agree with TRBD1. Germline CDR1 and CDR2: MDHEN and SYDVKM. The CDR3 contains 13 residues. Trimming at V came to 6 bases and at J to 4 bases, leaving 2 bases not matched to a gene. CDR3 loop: CASRGQENQPQHF. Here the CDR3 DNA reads TGTGCCAGCAGGGGACAGGAAAATCAGCCCCAGCATTTT.